The rows below give T cell receptor beta chains drawn from one sample of a study of T-cell reconstitution after alpha-beta-depleted transplantation in children. TCRdb processed the PCR reads anew with MiXCR; each CDR3 protein has one entry. The table includes about 440,000 distinct CDR3 sequences, 43% detected once. Sequences were derived from PBMCs, sampled before TCRalphabeta/CD19-depleted stem cell transplant. The receptors here all came from a girl aged 2-10 years with aplastic anemia, due to receive a stem cell transplant. Each CDR3 is given with its conserved first and last residue. The D gene is left open where the match is weak. A clone size is listed for some rows: how often the clone was seen (once, few, many), or a class if it is expanded.

j_gene	abundance	d_gene	v_gene	CDR3nt	CDR3aa
TRBJ1-5	NA	NA	TRBV4-3	TGCGCCAGCAGCCAAGATGTCGATCAGCCCCAGCATTTT	CASSQDVDQPQHF
TRBJ2-3	NA	NA	TRBV6-1	TGTGCCATCTTTCCGGGACGGCACCACCCGGAGGCGCAGTATTTT	CAIFPGRHHPEAQYF
TRBJ2-7	NA	TRBD1	TRBV12-3/TRBV12-4	TGTGCCAGCACCAGGGACAGGAACGAGCAGTACTTC	CASTRDRNEQYF
TRBJ1-5	NA	NA	TRBV20-1	TGCAGTGCCACAAACAGGAAACCCTCCAAGCAGCCCCAGCATTTT	CSATNRKPSKQPQHF
TRBJ1-2	many	NA	TRBV2	TGTGCCAGCAGTGATACTCCGAACTATGGCTACACCTTC	CASSDTPNYGYTF
TRBJ2-7	NA	TRBD2	TRBV6-1	TGTGCCAGCAGCCGCTTCCTAGCGGGGGGTCTGGAGCAGTACTTC	CASSRFLAGGLEQYF
TRBJ2-7	NA	NA	TRBV6-6	TGTGCCAGCAGCCCGGTTGACTACGAGCAGTACTTC	CASSPVDYEQYF
TRBJ2-7	few	TRBD2	TRBV20-1	TGCAGTGCTAGAGACCCCTCTAGCGGGACATACGAGCAGTACTTC	CSARDPSSGTYEQYF
TRBJ2-2	NA	TRBD2	TRBV5-6	TGTGCCAGCAGCTTGAGGGTAGCTCGGGGGGGCCGAACCGGGGAGCTGTTTTTT	CASSLRVARGGRTGELFF
TRBJ2-2	NA	TRBD2	TRBV28	TGTGCCAGCAGTTTACATGGACTAGCGGGAAACACCGGGGAGCTGTTTTTT	CASSLHGLAGNTGELFF
TRBJ2-5	NA	TRBD2	TRBV27	TGTGCCAGCAGTTTGGTCTGGGGGGGTAGGGAGACCCAGTACTTC	CASSLVWGGRETQYF
TRBJ1-1	NA	NA	TRBV15	TGTGCCGGGAGAGCTCCGGTCTTT	CAGRAPVF
TRBJ1-1	many	NA	TRBV5-1	TGCGCCAGCAGCCTTGGAATAGCCAGAGAAGCTTTCTTT	CASSLGIAREAFF
TRBJ2-1	NA	TRBD2	TRBV20-1	TGCAGTGCTCCACGTAGGGGACTAGATCTCGATGAGCAGTTCTTC	CSAPRRGLDLDEQFF
TRBJ2-7	NA	TRBD1	TRBV20-1	TGCAGTGCTAGAAGACCGGGACAGAGCTACTACGAGCAGTACTTC	CSARRPGQSYYEQYF
TRBJ2-1	many	NA	TRBV20-1	TGCGGATTTCGACTAGTCGGCAATGAGCAGTTCTTC	CGFRLVGNEQFF
TRBJ2-1	few	NA	TRBV12-3/TRBV12-4	TGTGCCAGCAGTTTCATCTACTCCTACAATGAGCAGTTCTTC	CASSFIYSYNEQFF
TRBJ1-1	few	NA	TRBV5-4	TGTGCCAGCAGCTTGGGACCAGCTATGAACACTGAAGCTTTCTTT	CASSLGPAMNTEAFF
TRBJ1-2	NA	TRBD1	TRBV5-5	TGTGCCAGCAGCCGGGACAGTAAAACTGGTGGCTACACCTTC	CASSRDSKTGGYTF
TRBJ2-1	many	NA	TRBV20-1	TGCAGTGCTGATTACGACAATGAGCAGTTCTTC	CSADYDNEQFF
TRBJ2-5	many	NA	TRBV7-7	TGTGCCAGCAGCTTAGCTGGGGGAAGGGGGGAGACCCAGTACTTC	CASSLAGGRGETQYF
TRBJ2-1	many	NA	TRBV9	TGTGCCAGCAGCTTACGGACTGCGGGGCCTTTCGAGCAGTTCTTC	CASSLRTAGPFEQFF
TRBJ2-3	NA	NA	TRBV28	TGTGCCAGCAGTTCCACGACCCCAGATACGCAGTATTTT	CASSSTTPDTQYF
TRBJ2-1	NA	NA	TRBV20-1	TGCAGTGCTAGAGGGCTAGCCCAAATAAGGAATGAGCAGTTCTTC	CSARGLAQIRNEQFF
TRBJ2-7	NA	NA	TRBV4-1	TGCGCCAGCAGCCCCCTTGGGGCCCTCTCCTACGAGCAGTACTTC	CASSPLGALSYEQYF
TRBJ2-5	many	NA	TRBV6-1	TGTGCCAGCAGTCCTAGGGTGGGTTGGCAAGAGACCCAGTACTTC	CASSPRVGWQETQYF
TRBJ2-1	NA	TRBD2	TRBV20-1	TGCAGTGCTAGAGATCCCAGAGGACTAGCGGGAGGCTACAATGAGCAGTTCTTC	CSARDPRGLAGGYNEQFF
TRBJ2-3	NA	TRBD1	TRBV5-1	TGCGCCAGCAGCAAAGGGACAGAGGCAGATACGCAGTATTTT	CASSKGTEADTQYF
TRBJ2-4	many	NA	TRBV5-8	TGTGCCAGCAGCTTGTACCGGGCAGCCAAAAACATTCAGTACTTC	CASSLYRAAKNIQYF
TRBJ2-7	NA	NA	TRBV11-2	TGTGCCAGCAGCTTAGAAGGCGCACGGAACTACGAGCAGTACTTC	CASSLEGARNYEQYF
TRBJ2-1	NA	TRBD1	TRBV12-3/TRBV12-4	TGTGCCACCGGACAGGGGGTACCGTACAATGAGCAGTTCTTC	CATGQGVPYNEQFF
TRBJ1-5	NA	NA	TRBV20-1	TGCAGTGCTAGAGGAGGAGGCGGCAATCAGCCCCAGCATTTT	CSARGGGGNQPQHF
TRBJ1-5	few	NA	TRBV6-5	TGTGCCAGCAGTTACGGGCAGTCACGCAATCAGCCCCAGCATTTT	CASSYGQSRNQPQHF
TRBJ2-1	NA	NA	TRBV7-3	TGTGCCAGCAGCTTAACGCAAACCTGGGACCGGGATGAGCAGTTCTTC	CASSLTQTWDRDEQFF
TRBJ2-2	many	NA	TRBV7-3	TGTGCCAGCAGCTTAGGCCCCCTCGGCACCGGGGAGCTGTTTTTT	CASSLGPLGTGELFF
TRBJ2-7	NA	TRBD1	TRBV7-3	TGTGCCAGCAGCTTCCCAATATCCGATGGACAGGGGGCCTACGAGCAGTACTTC	CASSFPISDGQGAYEQYF
TRBJ1-4	many	NA	TRBV20-1	TGCAGTGCTAGGTTACTGGGTCTGGATGAAAAACTGTTTTTT	CSARLLGLDEKLFF
TRBJ2-3	NA	TRBD2	TRBV4-2	TGTGCCAGCTCCCGCGGGGGGGCCGCGACAGATACGCAGTATTTT	CASSRGGAATDTQYF
TRBJ2-3	many	TRBD1	TRBV5-1	TGCGCCAGCAGCTTTGGGCTTTTACAGGGGCCAGATACGCAGTATTTT	CASSFGLLQGPDTQYF
TRBJ1-1	NA	NA	TRBV6-6	TGTGCCAGCGGAGGTGGGTACACTGAAGCTTTCTTT	CASGGGYTEAFF
TRBJ2-3	NA	NA	TRBV2	TGTGCCAGCAGGACAGGACGAAACACAGATACGCAGTATTTT	CASRTGRNTDTQYF
TRBJ2-7	NA	NA	TRBV3-1	TGTGCCAGCAGCCTCGTAACGGGTACCCCCTCCTACGAGCAGTACTTC	CASSLVTGTPSYEQYF
TRBJ2-5	few	NA	TRBV29-1	TGCAGCGTTGAGACGGCAGGGCTTGAGACCCAGTACTTC	CSVETAGLETQYF
TRBJ1-3	NA	TRBD1	TRBV10-3	TGTGCCATCAGAACAGATCCGGGACAGGGGGCGTCTGGAAACACCATATATTTT	CAIRTDPGQGASGNTIYF
TRBJ2-2	NA	TRBD2	TRBV7-6	TGTGCCAGCAGCTTACGTCGGGGGGACGGGGAGCTGTTTTTT	CASSLRRGDGELFF
TRBJ1-2	many	NA	TRBV10-3	TGTGCCATCAGATCTATGGCGGCCCACCGGGGGACTAACTATGGCTACACCTTC	CAIRSMAAHRGTNYGYTF
TRBJ2-7	few	NA	TRBV15	TGTGCCACCAGCAGATCGGGGCTTAGCTCCTACGAGCAGTACTTC	CATSRSGLSSYEQYF
TRBJ2-7	NA	TRBD2	TRBV11-2	TGTGCCAGCAGCTTAGGAGCGGGAGGGCCGGGCGAGCAGTACTTC	CASSLGAGGPGEQYF
TRBJ2-2	many	NA	TRBV12-3/TRBV12-4	TGTGCCAGCAGTTTAGGCCCCGGGAGACCCGGGGAGCTGTTTTTT	CASSLGPGRPGELFF
TRBJ2-7	few	TRBD1	TRBV7-9	TGTGCCAGCAGCTTAGCGATGAGACAGGGGGATGAGCAGTACTTC	CASSLAMRQGDEQYF
TRBJ1-4	many	NA	TRBV2	TGTGCCAGCAGTCCGACACTGATGACGGGAAAACTGTTTTTT	CASSPTLMTGKLFF
TRBJ2-1	NA	NA	TRBV5-5	TGTGCCAGCAGCTTGGGGGAGAGGATGGTCAATGAGCAGTTCTTC	CASSLGERMVNEQFF
TRBJ2-3	NA	TRBD1	TRBV28	TGTGCCAGCAGTTTAAAGGGACAGGGGGCCACAGATACGCAGTATTTT	CASSLKGQGATDTQYF
TRBJ2-3	NA	TRBD2	TRBV5-1	TGCGCCAGCAGCTATACTAGCGGGGACATCACAGATACGCAGTATTTT	CASSYTSGDITDTQYF
TRBJ2-5	once	NA	TRBV27	TGTGCCAGCAGTTTAGAGGACGGAGAAGAGACCCAGTACTTC	CASSLEDGEETQYF
TRBJ2-5	once	TRBD2	TRBV29-1	TGCAGCGCTGTGATAGGGACTAGCGGGGTTAGAGAGACCCAGTACTTC	CSAVIGTSGVRETQYF